A selection of T cell receptor beta chains follows, all from one sample in a study of blood T cells in healthy people across ages. TCRdb analysed the 5' RACE reads with MiXCR anew, one entry per CDR3 protein. The table has about 680,000 distinct CDR3 sequences, approximately 50% seen once; the top ten hold 25% to 35%. The sample consisted of blood. These receptors came from an older woman in good health. Each CDR3 is given with its conserved first and last residue. The order of the fields is J gene, V gene, CDR3 length, clone size, D gene, CDR3 protein, CDR3 DNA. The D gene is left open where the match is weak. Clone sizes are given selectively: once, few, many, or a class where the clone is expanded.

TRBJ2-2,TRBV30,14,.,TRBD1,CAWQNRGRTGELFF,TGTGCCTGGCAGAACAGGGGGCGGACCGGGGAGCTGTTTTTT
TRBJ2-1,TRBV7-8,18,once,.,CASSLVVGQGRSYNEQFF,TGTGCCAGCAGCTTAGTGGTTGGGCAGGGAAGATCTTACAATGAGCAGTTCTTC
TRBJ2-4,TRBV6-2/TRBV6-3,15,.,.,CASSYGAPSKNIQYF,TGTGCCAGCAGTTACGGGGCGCCTTCCAAAAACATTCAGTACTTC
TRBJ1-5,TRBV7-2,15,.,.,CASSLVGGPNQPQHF,TGTGCCAGCAGCTTAGTGGGTGGGCCGAATCAGCCCCAGCATTTT
TRBJ2-1,TRBV20-1,15,few,.,CSAVLTGLLVNEQFF,TGCAGTGCTGTCCTGACAGGCCTTTTGGTCAATGAGCAGTTCTTC
TRBJ2-7,TRBV7-2,16,few,.,CASSSAGAGLIYEQYF,TGTGCCAGCAGCTCCGCCGGCGCCGGGTTAATCTACGAGCAGTACTTC
TRBJ2-4,TRBV20-1,13,.,TRBD2,CSAGDTSGGRQYF,TGCAGCGCTGGAGATACTAGCGGGGGGCGTCAGTACTTC
TRBJ1-5,TRBV28,13,few,.,CASRPQGRQPQHF,TGTGCCAGCAGGCCTCAGGGCAGACAGCCCCAGCATTTT
TRBJ2-3,TRBV5-8,13,few,.,CASSPWTHDTQYF,TGTGCCAGCAGCCCATGGACTCACGATACGCAGTATTTT
TRBJ2-3,TRBV7-9,16,once,.,CASSSLNRPSTDTQYF,TGTGCCAGCAGCTCTCTTAATAGGCCTAGCACAGATACGCAGTATTTT
TRBJ2-3,TRBV28,14,.,.,CASSEARRTDTQYF,TGTGCCAGCAGTGAGGCCCGCCGGACAGATACGCAGTATTTT
TRBJ2-1,TRBV4-2,16,.,.,CASSQGLGSSYNEQFF,TGTGCCAGCAGCCAAGGGCTGGGTAGCTCCTACAATGAGCAGTTCTTC
TRBJ2-7,TRBV7-2,18,few,TRBD2,CASSREASGSRPRYEQYF,TGTGCCAGCAGCCGGGAGGCTAGCGGGAGCCGCCCTAGATACGAGCAGTACTTC
TRBJ2-5,TRBV27,15,few,.,CASSPNHRGSETQYF,TGTGCCAGCAGCCCCAACCATCGGGGATCCGAGACCCAGTACTTC
TRBJ2-4,TRBV28,17,few,TRBD1,CASSSPRDRVRKNIQYF,TGTGCCAGCAGTTCCCCTCGGGACAGGGTGCGCAAAAACATTCAGTACTTC
TRBJ2-7,TRBV5-6,15,once,TRBD2,CASSPDGGASYEQYF,TGTGCCAGCAGCCCGGACGGGGGGGCATCCTACGAGCAGTACTTC
TRBJ2-7,TRBV29-1,13,.,TRBD2,CSVGGGDKDEQYF,TGCAGCGTCGGGGGGGGGGATAAGGACGAGCAGTACTTC
TRBJ2-4,TRBV6-2/TRBV6-3,14,few,.,CASSGLSLEYIQYF,TGTGCCAGCTCGGGACTCTCCTTAGAGTACATTCAGTACTTC
TRBJ2-6,TRBV2,15,.,.,CASSDGNSGANVLTF,TGTGCCAGCAGTGATGGGAACTCTGGGGCCAACGTCCTGACTTTC
TRBJ2-1,TRBV3-1,13,.,.,CASSQVTPNEQFF,TGTGCCAGCAGCCAAGTGACCCCCAATGAGCAGTTCTTC
TRBJ1-6,TRBV10-3,14,.,.,CAISPTPDNSPLHF,TGTGCCATCAGCCCGACACCAGATAATTCACCCCTCCACTTT
TRBJ2-7,TRBV20-1,14,many,TRBD1,CSASVDRGHYEQYF,TGCAGTGCCAGCGTGGACAGGGGTCACTACGAGCAGTACTTC
TRBJ2-7,TRBV6-2/TRBV6-3,13,.,.,CASSYGGTYEQYF,TGTGCCAGCAGTTATGGCGGTACCTACGAGCAGTACTTC
TRBJ2-6,TRBV28,15,.,.,CASRSYRAGANVLTF,TGTGCCAGCAGATCCTACAGGGCTGGGGCCAACGTCCTGACTTTC
TRBJ2-7,TRBV29-1,14,many,TRBD2,CSVEVQGLPYEQYF,TGCAGCGTTGAGGTGCAGGGACTACCATACGAGCAGTACTTC
TRBJ2-1,TRBV20-1,15,few,.,CSAFRPLSSYNEQFF,TGCAGTGCTTTCCGACCCTTAAGCTCCTACAATGAGCAGTTCTTC
TRBJ1-1,TRBV6-2/TRBV6-3,13,.,.,CASSWTDNTEAFF,TGTGCCAGCAGCTGGACTGACAACACTGAAGCTTTCTTT
TRBJ2-7,TRBV6-2/TRBV6-3,17,.,.,CTSSYVARESSYNEQYF,TGTACCAGCAGTTATGTAGCGCGGGAAAGCTCCTACAATGAGCAGTACTTC
TRBJ2-3,TRBV11-2,16,.,.,CASSSGTPISTDTQYF,TGTGCCAGCAGCTCCGGGACACCTATTAGCACAGATACGCAGTATTTT
TRBJ1-2,TRBV25-1,13,.,.,CASSQDTSYDYTF,TGTGCCAGCAGTCAGGACACCAGCTATGACTACACCTTC
TRBJ1-2,TRBV2,15,.,.,CASSGNRDVYGGYTF,TGTGCCAGCAGTGGCAACCGGGACGTTTACGGTGGCTACACCTTC
TRBJ1-4,TRBV5-4,12,.,.,CASRRGNEKLFF,TGTGCCAGCAGGAGGGGGAATGAAAAACTGTTTTTT